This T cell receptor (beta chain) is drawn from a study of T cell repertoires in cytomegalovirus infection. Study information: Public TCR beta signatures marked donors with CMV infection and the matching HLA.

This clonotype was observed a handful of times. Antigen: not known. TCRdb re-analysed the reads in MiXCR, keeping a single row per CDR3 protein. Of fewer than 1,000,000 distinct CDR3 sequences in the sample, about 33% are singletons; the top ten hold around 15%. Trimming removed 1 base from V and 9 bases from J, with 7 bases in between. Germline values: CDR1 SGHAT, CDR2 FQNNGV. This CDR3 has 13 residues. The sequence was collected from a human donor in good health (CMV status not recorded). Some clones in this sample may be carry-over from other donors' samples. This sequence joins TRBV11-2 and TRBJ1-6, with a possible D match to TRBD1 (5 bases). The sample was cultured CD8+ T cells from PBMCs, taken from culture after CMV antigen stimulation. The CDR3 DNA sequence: TGTGCCAGCAGCTTAGGAAGGGGTTCACCCCTCCACTTT. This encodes CASSLGRGSPLHF.